The 32 T cell receptor beta chains presented below share a single source sample, sequenced in a study of blood T cell repertoires in COVID-19. The table came from immunoSEQ multiplex PCR; TCRdb's copy has only in-frame clones and leaves some out. Found here are about 280,000 clones, 75% to 85% of them singletons; the top ten hold less than 6.5%. The sample comprised peripheral blood. These receptors were collected from a man between 45 and 60 years old with active or convalescent COVID-19.

The chain links TRBV2 to TRBJ1-6, with TRBD1 matching 7 bases. Germline V lookup: CDR1 SNHLY, CDR2 FYNNEI. The J segment lost 6 bases and the V segment lost 6 bases, leaving 8 bases of the junction unmatched. There are 15 residues in the CDR3. For the CDR3, the DNA is TGTGCCAGCAGCCCTAGGGGGCAGGGTAATTCACCCCTCCACTTT. It yields the protein CASSPRGQGNSPLHF. Full variable domain (remainder filled in from reference TRBV2 and TRBJ1-6): EPEVTQTPSHQVTQMGQEVILRCVPISNHLYFYWYRQILGQKVEFLVSFYNNEISEKSEIFDDQFSVERPDGSNFTLKIRSTKLEDSAMYFCASSPRGQGNSPLHFGNGTRLTVT.

The chain uses TRBV6-1 and TRBJ2-1; 11 nucleotides align to TRBD2. Germline CDR1 is MNHNS and CDR2 is SASEGT. The CDR3 spans 16 residues. J lost 8 bases, V lost 2 bases, and 8 bases had no gene match. CDR3 residues: CASSEKKLAGEHEQFF. CDR3 nucleotide sequence: TGTGCCAGCAGTGAAAAGAAACTAGCGGGAGAACATGAGCAGTTCTTC.

This rearrangement joins TRBV2 to TRBJ1-3; D not certain. Germline V gene data show CDR1 as SNHLY and CDR2 as FYNNEI. There are 12 residues in the CDR3. The germline V and J ends were trimmed by 7 bases and 4 bases, with 8 bases remaining between them. CDR3 residues: CASNPRGNTIYF. The CDR3 coding sequence is TGTGCCAGCAACCCACGGGGAAACACCATATATTTT.

The chain has TRBV7-2 and TRBJ2-5, with D unclear. The CDR3 consists of 14 residues. Trimming pared 0 bases from V and 5 bases from J, leaving 10 bases between. CDR1 and CDR2 (germline): SGHTA, FQGNSA. The DNA of the CDR3 is TGTGCCAGCAGCTTAGCGTTACTGGTGGAGACCCAGTACTTC. Amino acid sequence: CASSLALLVETQYF.

V is TRBV15 and J is TRBJ2-1; D might be TRBD2 (5 bases). Germline loops: CDR1 LNHNV, CDR2 YYDKDF (reference sequence). CDR3 size: 15 residues. V dropped 1 base and J dropped 6 bases, with 13 bases sitting between them. CDR3: CATSRVLGGPNEQFF. CDR3 sequence (DNA): TGTGCCACCAGCAGAGTCCTAGGAGGCCCCAATGAGCAGTTCTTC.

The rearrangement joins TRBV5-1 to TRBJ1-5; a possible D gene is TRBD1 (5 bases). V lost 3 bases, J lost 5 bases, and 12 bases lay in between. This CDR3 comprises 14 residues. Germline-derived CDR1 and CDR2 are SGHRS and YFSETQ. In nucleotides, the CDR3 is TGCGCCAGCAGCTCGCTGGGGGGGGATCAGCCCCAGCATTTT. This translates into CASSSLGGDQPQHF.

This chain links TRBV18 with TRBJ2-1; D perhaps matches TRBD2 (6 bases). The CDR3 is made up of 15 amino acids. V was shortened by 2 bases and J by 2 bases, with 10 bases between the two germline ends. The germline V gene encodes CDR1 KGHSH and CDR2 LQKENI. The CDR3: CASSPELATYNEQFF. CDR3 coding DNA: TGTGCCAGCTCACCAGAACTAGCTACCTACAATGAGCAGTTCTTC.

The CDR3 loop is CASSQEARGSGYTF. The CDR3 nucleotides are TGCGCCAGCAGCCAAGAAGCAAGGGGTAGTGGCTACACCTTC. The chain uses TRBV4-3 and TRBJ1-2; weak D call: TRBD1 (5 bases). The CDR3 spans 14 residues. The V end lost 0 bases, the J end lost 7 bases, and 12 bases lay between the germline ends. Germline V lookup: CDR1 LGHNA, CDR2 YSLEER.

The V and J genes are TRBV2 and TRBJ1-5; TRBD1 might be the D (5 bases). This CDR3 spans 15 amino acids. The ends were cut back, 4 bases at V and 2 bases at J, with 12 bases in the middle. Germline V lookup: CDR1 SNHLY, CDR2 FYNNEI. The CDR3 spells CASSVGGGGNQPQHF. CDR3 sequence (DNA): TGTGCCAGCAGTGTTGGCGGGGGGGGCAATCAGCCCCAGCATTTT.

The genes are TRBV5-6 and TRBJ2-7; tentative D call: TRBD1 (6 bases). The CDR3 has 13 amino acids. Germline values: CDR1 SGHDT, CDR2 YYEEEE. The V gene lost 2 bases and the J gene lost 2 bases, with 8 bases spanning the gap. The CDR3 here is CASSLQGTYEQYF. CDR3 DNA sequence: TGTGCCAGCAGCTTACAGGGAACCTACGAGCAGTACTTC.

The gene calls are TRBV27 and TRBJ1-5; tentative D call: TRBD1 (6 bases). Germline assignment: CDR1 MNHEY and CDR2 SMNVEV (reference sequence). The CDR3 is 17 amino acids. Trimming pared 4 bases from V and 1 base from J, leaving 17 bases between. The chain's CDR3 is CASSSHRELLSNQPQHF. CDR3 nucleotide sequence: TGTGCCAGCAGTTCCCACAGGGAACTTCTCAGCAATCAGCCCCAGCATTTT.

The V gene is TRBV4-1, the J gene TRBJ2-1; 8 bases match TRBD2. Looked up from germline, CDR1 is MGHRA and CDR2 is YSYEKL. CDR3 size: 17 residues. Losses at the gene ends were 3 bases for V and 7 bases for J; bases not matched to a gene: 14. This CDR3 reads CASSQDAPGGSRNEQFF. The CDR3 DNA reads TGCGCCAGCAGCCAGGACGCGCCGGGAGGGTCGCGGAATGAGCAGTTCTTC.

The gene calls are TRBV29-1 and TRBJ2-7; no definite D call. Trimming took 3 bases from V and 2 from J, leaving 8 bases between them. Per germline, CDR1 SQVTM and CDR2 ANQGSEA. The CDR3 spans 12 residues. CDR3 sequence: CSVEADTYEQYF. The DNA of the CDR3 is TGCAGCGTTGAGGCAGACACCTACGAGCAGTACTTC.

The chain has TRBV30 and TRBJ2-7; D call uncertain. Trimming stripped 4 bases from V and 2 bases from J, with 15 bases between. Germline CDR1 reads GTSNPN; CDR2 reads SVGIG (reference sequence). The CDR3 has 14 residues. CDR3 DNA: TGTGCCTGGACACGACTTGGCCCTACCTACGAGCAGTACTTC. Translated: CAWTRLGPTYEQYF.

The chain has TRBV27 and TRBJ2-5; D unresolved. Germline V lookup: CDR1 MNHEY, CDR2 SMNVEV (reference sequence). CDR3 length: 17 amino acids. Trimming cost V 0 bases and J 7 bases, with 21 bases left between them. CDR3 protein: CASSLSAPQVRKGTQYF. The CDR3 DNA sequence: TGTGCCAGCAGTTTATCAGCCCCTCAGGTTCGAAAAGGGACCCAGTACTTC.

The V call is TRBV20-1, the J call TRBJ2-5; 9 bases line up with TRBD2. The CDR3 has 14 amino acids. CDR1 and CDR2 from the germline V gene are DFQATT and SNEGSKA (reference sequence). V dropped 3 bases and J dropped 3; count of bases not matched to a gene: 5. The CDR3 region is CSASLSGGKETQYF. Here the CDR3 DNA reads TGCAGTGCTAGTCTTAGCGGGGGAAAAGAGACCCAGTACTTC.

The chain joins TRBV4-1 to TRBJ1-6; D may be TRBD1 (5 bases). Germline V gene data show CDR1 as MGHRA and CDR2 as YSYEKL. V lost 0 bases and J lost 9, with 15 bases in between. The CDR3 has 16 residues. The CDR3 sequence is CASSQDSGAQFSPLHF. In nucleotides, the CDR3 is TGCGCCAGCAGCCAAGACAGTGGGGCGCAATTTTCACCCCTCCACTTT.

This chain uses TRBV5-1 with TRBJ2-3; no definite D call. Germline V gives CDR1 SGHRS, CDR2 YFSETQ. V gave up 3 bases and J gave up 4 bases, with 18 bases separating them. The CDR3 length is 16 residues. CDR3: CASSSVAAAPADTQYF. The CDR3 DNA reads as TGCGCCAGCAGCTCAGTGGCGGCAGCCCCCGCAGATACGCAGTATTTT.

With regard to this clone: The junction does not match germline at one end; this may be a read error. This chain links TRBV12-3 or TRBV12-4 with TRBJ1-2; D is unclear. CDR3 length equals 12 residues. CDR3 in amino acids: CATSLVAGSYTF. CDR3 bases: TGTGCCACCAGTTTAGTCGCGGGGTCCTACACCTTC.

The chain couples TRBV18 to TRBJ2-7, with 9 bases fitting TRBD1. The ends lost 0 bases at V and 6 bases at J; junction bases unmatched: 6. Germline-derived CDR1 and CDR2 are KGHSH and LQKENI. The CDR3 length is 15 residues. Here the CDR3 DNA reads TGTGCCAGCTCACCACCCGGACAGGGGAGGGGCGAGCAGTACTTC. It specifies CASSPPGQGRGEQYF.

V and J are TRBV18 and TRBJ2-1, with TRBD2 identical over 7 bases. V was pared by 0 bases and J by 6 bases, with 5 bases of the junction left unmatched. Germline CDR1 reads KGHSH; CDR2 reads LQKENI. CDR3 length: 15 amino acids. The CDR3 DNA sequence: TGTGCCAGCTCACCACCTCGCGGGGGATCCAATGAGCAGTTCTTC. As protein: CASSPPRGGSNEQFF.

V and J are TRBV30 and TRBJ2-5; 14 bases align to TRBD2. CDR1 and CDR2 from the germline V gene are GTSNPN and SVGIG (reference sequence). The CDR3 has 15 residues. Trimming cost V 2 bases and J 5 bases; bases outside gene matches: 4. Here the CDR3 reads CAWSPRLAGGETQYF. The CDR3 nucleotides read TGTGCCTGGAGTCCCCGACTAGCGGGAGGGGAGACCCAGTACTTC.

V usage is TRBV15 and J usage is TRBJ1-4; no reliable D call. Trimming stripped 5 bases from V and 1 base from J, with 5 bases between. CDR1 is LNHNV, CDR2 YYDKDF, per germline (reference sequence). CDR3 length equals 13 residues. This chain's CDR3 is CATSRGTNEKLFF. The CDR3 DNA sequence: TGTGCCACCAGCCGGGGAACTAATGAAAAACTGTTTTTT.

This sequence joins TRBV30 and TRBJ1-2; TRBD1 aligns across 11 bases. Trimming took 7 bases from V and 3 from J; bases not matched to a gene: 16. The CDR3 length is 17 residues. Germline values: CDR1 GTSNPN, CDR2 SVGIG (reference sequence). CDR3 nucleotides: TGTGCCTTGGATCCTCTTGGACAGGGGGCTCTAGACTATGGCTACACCTTC. Translating it yields CALDPLGQGALDYGYTF.

The rearrangement links TRBV19 to TRBJ1-1, with D unclear. V was shortened by 7 bases and J by 1 base, with 16 bases between the two germline ends. From germline, CDR1 is LNHDA and CDR2 SQIVND (reference sequence). CDR3 length equals 15 residues. Written as DNA, the CDR3 is TGTGCCAGTATCCGATCGTTCACTACGAACACTGAAGCTTTCTTT. Its translation: CASIRSFTTNTEAFF. Combining the CDR3 with reference TRBV19 and TRBJ1-1 gives the whole variable domain DGGITQSPKYLFRKEGQNVTLSCEQNLNHDAMYWYRQDPGQGLRLIYYSQIVNDFQKGDIAEGYSVSREKKESFPLTVTSAQKNPTAFYLCASIRSFTTNTEAFFGQGTRLTVV.

This sequence joins TRBV9 and TRBJ2-3; D is unresolved. Looked up from germline, CDR1 is SGDLS and CDR2 is YYNGEE. The CDR3 consists of 16 residues. The V gene lost 1 base and the J gene lost 1 base, with 13 bases spanning the gap. DNA for the CDR3: TGTGCCAGCAGCGTATATCCTCACTCGGGCACAGATACGCAGTATTTT. It specifies CASSVYPHSGTDTQYF. Looking up the rest from reference TRBV9 and TRBJ2-3 gives the full variable domain: DSGVTQTPKHLITATGQRVTLRCSPRSGDLSVYWYQQSLDQGLQFLIQYYNGEERAKGNILERFSAQQFPDLHSELNLSSLELGDSALYFCASSVYPHSGTDTQYFGPGTRLTVL.

The V call is TRBV5-6, the J call TRBJ2-7; TRBD1 is a possible D gene (5 bases). V was trimmed by 4 bases and J by 3 bases, leaving 17 bases between them. The length of the CDR3 is 15 residues. Germline CDR1 SGHDT, CDR2 YYEEEE. Here the CDR3 DNA reads TGTGCCAGCAGCCCACCTCCGAGACAGCACTACGAGCAGTACTTC. Its protein product is CASSPPPRQHYEQYF.

The chain employs TRBV12-5 and TRBJ1-2; TRBD1 is a possible D gene (6 bases). The CDR3 contains 15 residues. Trimming shortened V by 0 bases and J by 3 bases, and 11 bases separated the two germline ends. Germline loops: CDR1 LGHNT, CDR2 FRNRAP. In nucleotides, the CDR3 is TGTGCTAGTGGTTTGGTCCCAGGGGTCGACTATGGCTACACCTTC. Protein: CASGLVPGVDYGYTF.

V usage is TRBV6-2 or TRBV6-3 and J usage is TRBJ1-3; a possible D gene is TRBD1 (6 bases). The CDR3 runs 16 residues. CDR1 and CDR2 from the germline V gene are MNHEY and SVGEGT. Trimming shortened V by 5 bases and J by 1 base, and 15 bases separated the two germline ends. Written as DNA, the CDR3 is TGTGCCAGCAGTCGACAGGTGATCACTTCTGGAAACACCATATATTTT. Translating it yields CASSRQVITSGNTIYF.

This chain joins TRBV5-4 and TRBJ2-5, with TRBD1 matching over 9 bases. J gave up 4 bases and V 4 bases, and 2 bases lay outside the gene matches. The CDR3 length is 13 residues. Germline CDR1 reads SGHNT; CDR2 reads YYREEE (reference sequence). CDR3 sequence: CASSQTGGETQYF. The CDR3 bases are TGTGCCAGCAGCCAGACAGGGGGAGAGACCCAGTACTTC.

The rearrangement joins TRBV25-1 to TRBJ1-1, with D unclear. CDR1 is MGHDK, CDR2 SYGVNS, per germline. The V gene lost 6 bases and the J gene lost 4 bases, with 15 bases spanning the gap. This CDR3 is built from 14 residues. The CDR3, as DNA: TGTGCCAGCAGGCGTCAAGGAGCGGGCACTGAAGCTTTCTTT. Its protein product is CASRRQGAGTEAFF.

The chain employs TRBV6-5 and TRBJ1-6; D is unresolved. The CDR3 totals 15 residues. Germline V gene sequence: CDR1 MNHEY, CDR2 SVGAGI. Trimming removed 5 bases at V and 7 bases at J, with 15 bases between. Here the CDR3 reads CASSPDQAPNSPLHF. The CDR3 nucleotides are TGTGCCAGCAGTCCCGACCAGGCACCAAATTCACCCCTCCACTTT.